This TCR beta chain was sequenced in a study of response to subunit inactivated influenza vaccine. Each CDR3 protein is one row after TCRdb ran MiXCR on the RT-PCR reads. The profile covers about 190,000 distinct CDR3 sequences, with around 15% appearing a single time and approximately 25% taken by the ten largest. Source: CD8+ T cells sorted from PBMCs, taken more than 4 days after vaccination. The TCR was taken from a man aged 50 or older who received an inactivated influenza vaccine.

This CDR3 is CASSLAFGQGDGYTF. The CDR3, as DNA: TGCGCCAGCAGCTTGGCTTTCGGGCAGGGGGATGGCTACACCTTC. This sequence joins TRBV5-1 and TRBJ1-2; TRBD1 matches 7 bases. CDR3 size: 15 residues. The ends lost 0 bases at V and 6 bases at J; junction bases unmatched: 8. Germline-derived CDR1 and CDR2 are SGHRS and YFSETQ.